This note documents a single TCR beta chain sequence. Its matching antigen is unknown. Survey-level resolution applied to immunoSEQ assay v3.0. Using immunoSEQ multiplex PCR, the repertoire was profiled, and TCRdb retains in-frame clones only, with some absent. This table holds 30,000 to 40,000 clones, 83% found once. This entry is derived from a study of long-term antiretroviral therapy in people with HIV. Overall study results and limits: The clones with expansion before ART were dominant in the repertoire at all time points. Controls exceeded HIV repertoires in CDR3 length range.

Participants who had HIV were, without exception, treated in the United States. The TCR comes from a man aged 18 to 30 with HIV. The sample was unsorted PBMCs, taken 0.4 years before starting antiretroviral therapy.

The CDR3 sequence is CASGLVRAVIAKNIQYF. For the CDR3, the DNA is TGTGCTAGTGGTTTGGTAAGGGCTGTTATAGCCAAAAACATTCAGTACTTC. The rearrangement uses TRBV12-5 and TRBJ2-4, with D unresolved. With 0 bases removed from V and 0 bases from J, the gap between germline ends came to 12 bases. Germline CDR1 reads LGHNT; CDR2 reads FRNRAP. The CDR3 totals 17 residues.